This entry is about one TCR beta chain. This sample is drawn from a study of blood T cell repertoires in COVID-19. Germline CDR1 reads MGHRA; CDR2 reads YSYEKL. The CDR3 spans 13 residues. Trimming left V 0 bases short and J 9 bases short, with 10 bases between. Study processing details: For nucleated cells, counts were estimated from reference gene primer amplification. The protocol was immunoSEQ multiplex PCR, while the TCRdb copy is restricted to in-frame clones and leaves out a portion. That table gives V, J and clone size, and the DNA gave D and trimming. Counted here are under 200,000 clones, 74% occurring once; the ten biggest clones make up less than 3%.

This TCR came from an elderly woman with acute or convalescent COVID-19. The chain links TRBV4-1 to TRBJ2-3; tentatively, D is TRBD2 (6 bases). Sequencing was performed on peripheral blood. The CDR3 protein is CASSQERLATQYF. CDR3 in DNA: TGCGCCAGCAGCCAAGAACGGCTAGCGACGCAGTATTTT.